The 14 T cell receptor beta chains below were found in one sample sequenced in a study of glioma-infiltrating T cells after dendritic cell vaccination. Assay used: immunoSEQ multiplex PCR; TCRdb lists only in-frame clones, some missing. The data contain about 63,000 clones, 85% to 90% of them seen just once; the ten biggest clones take up about 8.3%. The sample's time point: after dendritic cell vaccination, including at tumor progression/relapse. Sequences were derived from blood, sampled after dendritic cell vaccination. Receptors were obtained from a human donor with glioblastoma.

The J gene is TRBJ1-2, the V gene TRBV11-3, with D hard to call. CDR1 and CDR2 (germline): SGHNT, YENEEA. Between the trimmed V and J ends, which lost 5 bases and 6 bases, there was a span of 13 bases. The CDR3 spans 13 residues. The CDR3 coding sequence is TGTGCCAGCAGCCCCACCCGGGGAGATGGCTACACCTTC. It codes for CASSPTRGDGYTF.

This chain links TRBV5-1 with TRBJ2-3, with a possible D match to TRBD1 (5 bases). Deletions cut 4 bases from V and 5 bases from J, with 14 bases between. The germline V gene encodes CDR1 SGHRS and CDR2 YFSETQ. CDR3 length: 14 amino acids. The CDR3 nucleotides are TGCGCCAGCAGCCGAGCTCAGGGTATAGATACGCAGTATTTT. It specifies CASSRAQGIDTQYF.

This chain links TRBV6-5 with TRBJ2-1; 8 bases align to TRBD1. Per germline, CDR1 MNHEY and CDR2 SVGAGI. The CDR3 runs 15 residues. J gave up 7 bases and V 0 bases, and 5 bases lay outside the gene matches. CDR3 nucleotides: TGTGCCAGCAGTTACTCGACAGGGGCGCGGAATGAGCAGTTCTTC. It specifies CASSYSTGARNEQFF.

The chain carries TRBV9 and TRBJ1-1; perhaps TRBD1 as D (6 bases). Germline values: CDR1 SGDLS, CDR2 YYNGEE. The CDR3 totals 14 residues. V gave up 4 bases and J gave up 4 bases, with 14 bases separating them. The CDR3 DNA reads as TGTGCCAGCAGCACAATCAGGGGCAGCACTGAAGCTTTCTTT. Its translation: CASSTIRGSTEAFF.

The chain joins TRBV10-3 to TRBJ2-3, with a possible D match to TRBD2 (6 bases). V lost 6 bases and J lost 6, with 16 bases in between. The CDR3 is 14 amino acids. Looked up from germline, CDR1 is ENHRY and CDR2 is SYGVKD. The CDR3 loop reads CAIRGDFHGDTQYF. DNA of the CDR3: TGTGCCATCAGGGGGGACTTTCATGGGGATACGCAGTATTTT.

V usage is TRBV29-1 and J usage is TRBJ2-3; 8 nucleotides align to TRBD2. Germline V lookup: CDR1 SQVTM, CDR2 ANQGSEA. This CDR3 has 16 residues. V dropped 6 bases and J dropped 0; count of bases not matched to a gene: 11. For the CDR3, the DNA is TGCAGCGTGGAACTAGCGGCCCTGGCGAGCACAGATACGCAGTATTTT. Its translation: CSVELAALASTDTQYF.

V is TRBV29-1 and J is TRBJ1-1; a possible D gene is TRBD1 (6 bases). The CDR3 is 13 amino acids. Trimming took 7 bases from V and 1 from J, leaving 13 bases between them. From germline, CDR1 is SQVTM and CDR2 ANQGSEA. The CDR3 reads CSAKTGRNTEAFF. The DNA of the CDR3 is TGCAGCGCCAAAACAGGGAGGAACACTGAAGCTTTCTTT.

V is TRBV11-3 and J is TRBJ1-1; 7 bases are shared with TRBD1. The CDR3 totals 15 residues. The ends lost 5 bases at V and 5 bases at J; junction bases unmatched: 11. Germline CDR1 reads SGHNT; CDR2 reads YENEEA. CDR3: CASSPGTVDVTEAFF. Written as DNA, the CDR3 is TGTGCCAGCAGCCCCGGGACAGTCGATGTTACTGAAGCTTTCTTT.

V gene TRBV18 combines with J gene TRBJ2-1; no clear D gene. Trimming cost V 2 bases and J 0 bases, with 14 bases left between them. Germline V gene sequence: CDR1 KGHSH, CDR2 LQKENI. The CDR3 totals 17 residues. CDR3 in amino acids: CASSPKPQTTSYNEQFF. CDR3 sequence (DNA): TGTGCCAGCTCACCAAAGCCCCAGACAACCTCCTACAATGAGCAGTTCTTC.

The rearrangement links TRBV10-3 to TRBJ1-2, with TRBD1 matching 7 bases. This CDR3 comprises 15 residues. Germline CDR1 reads ENHRY; CDR2 reads SYGVKD. V lost 2 bases to trimming and J lost 3 bases; unmatched junction nucleotides: 6. This chain's CDR3 is CAISEQGGADYGYTF. The CDR3 DNA is TGTGCCATCAGTGAGCAGGGGGGCGCGGACTATGGCTACACCTTC.

The chain joins TRBV7-3 to TRBJ2-1; 9 positions match TRBD2. Unmatched junction bases numbered 7, after V lost 3 bases and J lost 7 bases. Per germline, CDR1 SGHTA and CDR2 FQGTGA. The CDR3 runs to 15 residues. CDR3 sequence (DNA): TGTGCCAGCAGCTTCGGGACTAGCCTCAGGAATGAGCAGTTCTTC. It specifies CASSFGTSLRNEQFF.

The rearrangement links TRBV29-1 to TRBJ2-1; the D gene is possibly TRBD2 (7 bases). This CDR3 region has 13 residues. Trimming cost V 6 bases and J 2 bases, with 11 bases left between them. Germline V lookup: CDR1 SQVTM, CDR2 ANQGSEA. CDR3 sequence (DNA): TGCAGCGTCCGCGGGGGCACCTACAATGAGCAGTTCTTC. Residues: CSVRGGTYNEQFF.

This chain connects TRBV7-9 to TRBJ2-3; 8 bases align to TRBD1. V gave up 0 bases and J gave up 6 bases; unmatched junction bases: 5. This CDR3 is built from 15 residues. Germline CDR1 SEHNR, CDR2 FQNEAQ (reference sequence). This chain's CDR3 is CASSLARPGGDTQYF. CDR3 nucleotide sequence: TGTGCCAGCAGCTTAGCGAGGCCAGGGGGCGATACGCAGTATTTT.

The chain recombines TRBV30 with TRBJ2-7; 9 positions agree with TRBD2. The CDR3 sequence is 12 residues long. J lost 7 bases, V lost 2 bases, and 3 bases had no gene match. CDR1 and CDR2 from the germline V gene are GTSNPN and SVGIG (reference sequence). The CDR3 sequence: CAWSPLAGEQYF. CDR3 nucleotide sequence: TGTGCCTGGAGTCCCCTAGCGGGGGAGCAGTACTTC.